Below, one TCR beta chain is given with its context. The data are from a study of blood T cell repertoires in COVID-19. J gave up 1 base and V 2 bases, and 5 bases lay outside the gene matches. CDR1 and CDR2 (germline): SGHDT, YYEEEE. CDR3 size: 15 residues. The assay was immunoSEQ multiplex PCR, and TCRdb's table has in-frame clones only and misses some. The profile shows about 250,000 clones, roughly 89% of them singletons. The TCR originated in a woman aged 40 to 50 who had recovered from COVID-19. The sequenced material came from peripheral blood. The chain is built from TRBV5-6 and TRBJ1-1; 7 bases align to TRBD1. CDR3 sequence: CASSFRDRSNTEAFF. The CDR3 DNA is TGTGCCAGCAGCTTTCGGGACAGATCGAACACTGAAGCTTTCTTT.